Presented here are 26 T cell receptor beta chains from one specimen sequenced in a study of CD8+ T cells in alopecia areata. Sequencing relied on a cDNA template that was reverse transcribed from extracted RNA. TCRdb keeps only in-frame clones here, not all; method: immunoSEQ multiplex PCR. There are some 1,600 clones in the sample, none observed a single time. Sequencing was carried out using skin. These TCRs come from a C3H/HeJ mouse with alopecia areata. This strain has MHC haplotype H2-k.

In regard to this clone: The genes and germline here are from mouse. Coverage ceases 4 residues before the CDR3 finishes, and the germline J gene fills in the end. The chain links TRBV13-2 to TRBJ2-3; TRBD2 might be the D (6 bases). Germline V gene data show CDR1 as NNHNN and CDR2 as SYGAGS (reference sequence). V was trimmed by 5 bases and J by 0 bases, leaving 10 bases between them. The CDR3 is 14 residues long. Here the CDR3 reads CASGRGTSAETLYF. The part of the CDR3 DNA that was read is TGTGCCAGCGGCCGGGGGACTAGTGCAGAA.

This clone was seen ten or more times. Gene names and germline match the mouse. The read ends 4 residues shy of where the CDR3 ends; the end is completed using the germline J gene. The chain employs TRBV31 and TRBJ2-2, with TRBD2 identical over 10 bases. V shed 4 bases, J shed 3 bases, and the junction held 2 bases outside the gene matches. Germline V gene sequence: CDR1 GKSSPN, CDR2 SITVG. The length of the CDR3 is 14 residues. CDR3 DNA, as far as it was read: TGTGCCTGGACTGGGGGGGCGTACACCGGG. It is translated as CAWTGGAYTG. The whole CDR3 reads CAWTGGAYTGQLYF.

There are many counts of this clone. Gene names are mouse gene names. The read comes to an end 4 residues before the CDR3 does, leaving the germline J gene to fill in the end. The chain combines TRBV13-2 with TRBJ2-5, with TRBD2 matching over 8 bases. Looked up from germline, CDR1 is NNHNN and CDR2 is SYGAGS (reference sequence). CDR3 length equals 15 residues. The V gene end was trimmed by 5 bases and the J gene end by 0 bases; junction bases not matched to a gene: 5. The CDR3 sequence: CASGRTGHNQDTQYF. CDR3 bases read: TGTGCCAGCGGACGGACTGGGCATAACCAAGAC.

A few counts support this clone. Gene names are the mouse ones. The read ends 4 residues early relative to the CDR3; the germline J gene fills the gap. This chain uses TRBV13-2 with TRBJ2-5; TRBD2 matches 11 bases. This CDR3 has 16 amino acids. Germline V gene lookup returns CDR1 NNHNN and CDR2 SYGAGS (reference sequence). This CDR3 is CASGDDWGGAGDTQYF. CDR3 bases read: TGTGCCAGCGGTGATGACTGGGGGGGCGCGGGAGAC.

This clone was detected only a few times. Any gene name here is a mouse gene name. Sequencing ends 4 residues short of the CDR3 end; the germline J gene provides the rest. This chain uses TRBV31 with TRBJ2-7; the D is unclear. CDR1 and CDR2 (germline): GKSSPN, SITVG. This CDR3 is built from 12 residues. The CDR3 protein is CAWSPQQYEQYF. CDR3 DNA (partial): TGTGCCTGGAGTCCCCAACAGTAT.

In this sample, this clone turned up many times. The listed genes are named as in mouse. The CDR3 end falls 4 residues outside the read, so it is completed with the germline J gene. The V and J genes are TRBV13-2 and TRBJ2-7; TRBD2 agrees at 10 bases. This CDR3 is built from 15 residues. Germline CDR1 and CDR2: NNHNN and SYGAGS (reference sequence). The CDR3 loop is CASGALRDWGYEQYF. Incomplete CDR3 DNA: TGTGCCAGCGGTGCCCTCCGGGACTGGGGATAT.

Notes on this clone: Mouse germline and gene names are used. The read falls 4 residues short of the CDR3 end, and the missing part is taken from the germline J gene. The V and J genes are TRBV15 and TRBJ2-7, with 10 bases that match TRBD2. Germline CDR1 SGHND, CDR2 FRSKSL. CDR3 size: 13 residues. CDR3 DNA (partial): TGTGCCAGCAGTTTGGGACTGGGGTAT. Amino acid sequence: CASSLGLGY. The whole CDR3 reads CASSLGLGYEQYF.

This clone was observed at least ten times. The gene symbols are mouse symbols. The DNA read from the CDR3 is TGTGCCAGCGGTGATGCTGGGGGGGGCCCCTAT. Protein product: CASGDAGGGPY. The complete CDR3 sequence is CASGDAGGGPYEQYF. The rearrangement links TRBV13-2 to TRBJ2-7; 9 bases line up with TRBD2. The read ends 4 residues shy of where the CDR3 ends; the end is completed using the germline J gene. The CDR3 is 15 amino acids. Germline V gene sequence: CDR1 NNHNN, CDR2 SYGAGS (reference sequence). The V and J ends lost 0 bases and 2 bases, in that order; junction bases with no gene match: 3.

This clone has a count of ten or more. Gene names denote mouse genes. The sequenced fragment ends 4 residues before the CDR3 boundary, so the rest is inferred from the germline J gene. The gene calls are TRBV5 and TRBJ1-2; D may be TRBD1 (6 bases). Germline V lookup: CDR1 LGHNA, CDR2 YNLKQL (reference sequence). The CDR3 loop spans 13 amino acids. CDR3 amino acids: CASSQVGGRDYTF. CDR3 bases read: TGTGCCAGCAGCCAAGTGGGGGGGCGC.

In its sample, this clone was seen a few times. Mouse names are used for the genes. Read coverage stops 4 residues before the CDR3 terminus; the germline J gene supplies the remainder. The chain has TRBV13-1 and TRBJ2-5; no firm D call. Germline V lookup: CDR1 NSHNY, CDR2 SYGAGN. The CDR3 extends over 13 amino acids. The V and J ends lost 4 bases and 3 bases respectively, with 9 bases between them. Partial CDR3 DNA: TGTGCCAGCAGTCCAGAATATCAAGAC. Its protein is CASSPEYQD. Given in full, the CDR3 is CASSPEYQDTQYF.

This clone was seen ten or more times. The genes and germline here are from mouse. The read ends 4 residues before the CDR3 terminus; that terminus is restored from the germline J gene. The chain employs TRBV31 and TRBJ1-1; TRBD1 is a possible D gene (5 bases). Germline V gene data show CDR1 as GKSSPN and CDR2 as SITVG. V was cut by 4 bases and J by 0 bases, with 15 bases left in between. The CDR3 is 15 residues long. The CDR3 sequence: CAWNTPQGANTEVFF. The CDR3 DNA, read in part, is TGTGCCTGGAATACCCCGCAGGGAGCAAACACA.

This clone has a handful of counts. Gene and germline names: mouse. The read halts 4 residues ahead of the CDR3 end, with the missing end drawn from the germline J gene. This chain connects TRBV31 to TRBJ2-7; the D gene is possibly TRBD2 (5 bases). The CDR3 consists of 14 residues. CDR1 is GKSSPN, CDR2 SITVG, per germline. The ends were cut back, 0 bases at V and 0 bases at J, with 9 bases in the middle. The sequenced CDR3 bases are TGTGCCTGGAGTCTCTGGGAGAGCTCCTAT. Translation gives CAWSLWESSY. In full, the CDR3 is CAWSLWESSYEQYF.

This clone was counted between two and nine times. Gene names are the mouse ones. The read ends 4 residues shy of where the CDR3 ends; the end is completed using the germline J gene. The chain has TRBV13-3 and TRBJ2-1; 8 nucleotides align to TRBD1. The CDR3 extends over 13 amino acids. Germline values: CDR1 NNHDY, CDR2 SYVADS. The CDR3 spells CASRQGARAEQFF. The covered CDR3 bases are TGTGCCAGCAGGCAGGGGGCGCGAGCT.

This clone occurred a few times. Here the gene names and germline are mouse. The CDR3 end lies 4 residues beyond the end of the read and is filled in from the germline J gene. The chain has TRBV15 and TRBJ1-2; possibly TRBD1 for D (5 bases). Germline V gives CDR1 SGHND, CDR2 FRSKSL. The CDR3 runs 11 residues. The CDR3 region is CASSWGGDYTF. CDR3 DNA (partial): TGTGCCAGCAGTTGGGGGGGC.

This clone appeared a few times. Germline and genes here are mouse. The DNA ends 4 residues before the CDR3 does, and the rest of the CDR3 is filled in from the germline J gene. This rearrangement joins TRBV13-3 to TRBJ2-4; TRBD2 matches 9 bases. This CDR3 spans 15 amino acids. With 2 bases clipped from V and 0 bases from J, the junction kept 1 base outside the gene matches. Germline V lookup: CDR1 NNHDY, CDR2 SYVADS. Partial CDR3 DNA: TGTGCCAGCAGTGAGGGACTGGGTAGTCAAAAC. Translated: CASSEGLGSQN. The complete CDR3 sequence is CASSEGLGSQNTLYF. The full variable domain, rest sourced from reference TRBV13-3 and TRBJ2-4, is EAAVTQSPRSKVAVTGGKVTLSCHQTNNHDYMYWYRQDTGHGLRLIHYSYVADSTEKGDIPDGYKASRPSQENFSLILELASLSQTAVYFCASSEGLGSQNTLYFGAGTRLSVL.

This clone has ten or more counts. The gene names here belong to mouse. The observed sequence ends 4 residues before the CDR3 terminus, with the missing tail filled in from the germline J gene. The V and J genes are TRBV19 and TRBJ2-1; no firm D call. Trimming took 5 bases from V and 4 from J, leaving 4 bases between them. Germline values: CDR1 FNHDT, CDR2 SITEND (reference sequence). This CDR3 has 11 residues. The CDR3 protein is CASSQYAEQFF. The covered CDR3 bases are TGTGCCAGCAGCCAATATGCT.

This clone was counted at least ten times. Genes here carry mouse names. This CDR3 reads CASSSRGSAETLYF. The CDR3 DNA, read in part, is TGTGCTAGCAGTTCCAGGGGTAGTGCAGAA. The V call is TRBV17, the J call TRBJ2-3, with D maybe TRBD1 (6 bases). The CDR3 end falls 4 residues outside the read, so it is completed with the germline J gene. CDR3 length: 14 residues. Germline V CDR1 and CDR2: MNHDT, YYDKIL. With 5 bases removed from V and 0 bases from J, the gap between germline ends came to 9 bases.

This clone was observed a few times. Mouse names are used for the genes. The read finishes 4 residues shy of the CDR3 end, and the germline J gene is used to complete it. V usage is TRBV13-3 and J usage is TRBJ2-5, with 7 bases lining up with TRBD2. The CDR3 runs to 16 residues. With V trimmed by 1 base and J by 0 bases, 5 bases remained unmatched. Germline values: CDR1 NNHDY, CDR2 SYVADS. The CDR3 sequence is CASSDHLGVNQDTQYF. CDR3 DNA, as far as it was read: TGTGCCAGCAGTGATCATCTGGGGGTTAACCAAGAC. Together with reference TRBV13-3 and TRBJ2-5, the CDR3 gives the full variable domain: EAAVTQSPRSKVAVTGGKVTLSCHQTNNHDYMYWYRQDTGHGLRLIHYSYVADSTEKGDIPDGYKASRPSQENFSLILELASLSQTAVYFCASSDHLGVNQDTQYFGPGTRLLVL.

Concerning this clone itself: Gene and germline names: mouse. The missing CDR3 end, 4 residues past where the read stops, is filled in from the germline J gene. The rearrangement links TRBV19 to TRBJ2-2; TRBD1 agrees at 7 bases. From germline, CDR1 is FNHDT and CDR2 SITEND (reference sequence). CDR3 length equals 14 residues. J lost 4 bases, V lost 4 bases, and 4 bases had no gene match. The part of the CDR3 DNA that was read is TGTGCCAGCAGTCCCGACAGGGCCACCGGG. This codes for CASSPDRATG. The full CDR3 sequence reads CASSPDRATGQLYF.

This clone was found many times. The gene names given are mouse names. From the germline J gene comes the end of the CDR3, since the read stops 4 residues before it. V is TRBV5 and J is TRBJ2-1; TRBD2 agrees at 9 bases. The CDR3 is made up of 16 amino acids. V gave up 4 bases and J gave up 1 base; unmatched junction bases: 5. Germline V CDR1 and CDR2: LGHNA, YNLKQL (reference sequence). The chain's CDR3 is CASSPQGTGNYAEQFF. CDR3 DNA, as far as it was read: TGTGCCAGCAGCCCCCAAGGGACTGGGAACTATGCT.

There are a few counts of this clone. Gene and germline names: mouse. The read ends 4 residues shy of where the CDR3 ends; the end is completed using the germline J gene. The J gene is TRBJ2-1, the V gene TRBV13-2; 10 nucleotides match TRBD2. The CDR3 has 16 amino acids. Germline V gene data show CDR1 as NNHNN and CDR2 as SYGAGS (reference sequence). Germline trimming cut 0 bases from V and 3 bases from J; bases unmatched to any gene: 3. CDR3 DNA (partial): TGTGCCAGCGGTGATGCTACTGGGGGGGTCTATGCT. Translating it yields CASGDATGGVYA. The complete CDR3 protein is CASGDATGGVYAEQFF.

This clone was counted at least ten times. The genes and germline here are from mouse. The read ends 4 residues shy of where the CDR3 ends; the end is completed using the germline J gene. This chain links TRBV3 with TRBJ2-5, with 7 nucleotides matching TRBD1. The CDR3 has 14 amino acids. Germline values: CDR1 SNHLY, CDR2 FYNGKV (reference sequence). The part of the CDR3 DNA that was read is TGTGCCAGCAGCAACAGGGGAGAGAGAGAC. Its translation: CASSNRGERD. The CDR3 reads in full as CASSNRGERDTQYF.

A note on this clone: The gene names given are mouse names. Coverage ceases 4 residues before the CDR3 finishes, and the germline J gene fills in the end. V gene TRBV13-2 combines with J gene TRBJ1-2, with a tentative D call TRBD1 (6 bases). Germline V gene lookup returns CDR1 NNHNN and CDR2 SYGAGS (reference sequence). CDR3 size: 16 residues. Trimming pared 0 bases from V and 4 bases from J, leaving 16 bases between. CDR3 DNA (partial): TGTGCCAGCGGTGATGCACGGCGCCAAGGGGGCTCC. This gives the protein CASGDARRQGGS. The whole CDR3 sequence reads CASGDARRQGGSDYTF.

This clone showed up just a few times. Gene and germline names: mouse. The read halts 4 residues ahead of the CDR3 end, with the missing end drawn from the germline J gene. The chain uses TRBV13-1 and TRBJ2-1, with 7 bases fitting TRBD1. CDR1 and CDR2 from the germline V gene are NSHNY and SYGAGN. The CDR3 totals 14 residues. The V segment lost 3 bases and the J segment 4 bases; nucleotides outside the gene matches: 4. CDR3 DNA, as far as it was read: TGTGCCAGCAGTGGAAAGGGACAGTATGCT. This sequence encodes CASSGKGQYA. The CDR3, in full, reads CASSGKGQYAEQFF.

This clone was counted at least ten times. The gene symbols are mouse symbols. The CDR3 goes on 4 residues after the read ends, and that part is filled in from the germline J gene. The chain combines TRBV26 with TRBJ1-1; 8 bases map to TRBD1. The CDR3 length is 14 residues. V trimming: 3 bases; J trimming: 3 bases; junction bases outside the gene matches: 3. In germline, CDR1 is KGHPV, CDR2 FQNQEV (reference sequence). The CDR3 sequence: CASSLPGGDTEVFF. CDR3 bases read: TGTGCCAGCAGTCTTCCAGGGGGCGACACA.

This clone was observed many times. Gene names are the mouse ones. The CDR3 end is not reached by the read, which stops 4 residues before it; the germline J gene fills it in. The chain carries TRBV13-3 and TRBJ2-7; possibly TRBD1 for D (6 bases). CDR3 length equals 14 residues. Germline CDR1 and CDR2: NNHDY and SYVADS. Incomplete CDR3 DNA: TGTGCCAGCAGTGGCTCCGGACAGAATTAT. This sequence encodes CASSGSGQNY. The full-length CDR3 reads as CASSGSGQNYEQYF.